This T cell receptor beta chain was captured in a study of cytomegalovirus exposure and HLA in healthy donors. The PCR was carried out with 60 Vbeta primers and 13 Jbeta primers. Only in-frame clones appear in the TCRdb table, and some are missing; sequencing was by immunoSEQ multiplex PCR. Across approximately 140,000 clones, the top ten clones capture under 2.5% of the sample. Study-level results: Segments of the TCR beta V type were, in most cases, productive about 87% or about 30% of the time in an earlier analysis.

The V end lost 6 bases, the J end lost 3 bases, and 15 bases lay between the germline ends. This CDR3 is 14 amino acids long. Germline lookup yields CDR1 SQVTM and CDR2 ANQGSEA. As for this clone: Its antigen is unidentified.

This chain uses TRBV29-1 with TRBJ1-3, with D possibly TRBD1 on 6 matching bases. The source is a woman under 30 in good health and CMV-seronegative. The specimen was PBMCs. CDR3 DNA: TGCAGCGTGCAACCGACAGGAGGTGGAAACACCATATATTTT. This sequence encodes CSVQPTGGGNTIYF. Full variable domain (remainder filled in from reference TRBV29-1 and TRBJ1-3): SAVISQKPSRDICQRGTSLTIQCQVDSQVTMMFWYRQQPGQSLTLIATANQGSEATYESGFVIDKFPISRPNLTFSTLTVSNMSPEDSSIYLCSVQPTGGGNTIYFGEGSWLTVV.